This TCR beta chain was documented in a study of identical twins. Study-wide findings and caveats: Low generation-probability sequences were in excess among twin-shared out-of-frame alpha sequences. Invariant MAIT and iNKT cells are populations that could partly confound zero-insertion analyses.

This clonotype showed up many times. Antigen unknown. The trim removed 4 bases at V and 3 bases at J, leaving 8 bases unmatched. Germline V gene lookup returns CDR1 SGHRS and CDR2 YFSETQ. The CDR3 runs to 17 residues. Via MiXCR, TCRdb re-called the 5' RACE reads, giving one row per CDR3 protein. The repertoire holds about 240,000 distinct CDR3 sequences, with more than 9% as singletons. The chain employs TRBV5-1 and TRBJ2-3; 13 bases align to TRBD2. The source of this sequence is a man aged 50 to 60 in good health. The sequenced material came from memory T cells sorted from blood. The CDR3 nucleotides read TGCGCCAGCAGCGGGTCGACTAGCGGGGGGCCGACAGATACGCAGTATTTT. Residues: CASSGSTSGGPTDTQYF.